One sample yielded the 8 T cell receptor beta chains listed below, sequenced in a study of cytomegalovirus exposure and HLA in healthy donors. Vbeta (60) and Jbeta (13) primers were used in the PCR. Generated by immunoSEQ multiplex PCR, the TCRdb table keeps only in-frame clones and is missing some. Here the sample spans about 140,000 clones, roughly three fifths being singletons. Input material: PBMCs. The receptor set was obtained from a male donor in good health and CMV-seronegative.

A single count supports this clone. CDR3 sequence reads: CASRLERDTQYF. The CDR3 nucleotides are TGTGCCAGCAGACTTGAGAGGGATACGCAGTATTTT. V usage is TRBV6-1 and J usage is TRBJ2-3; D gene ambiguous. Germline CDR1 and CDR2: MNHNS and SASEGT. The CDR3 consists of 12 residues. V was trimmed by 6 bases and J by 6 bases, leaving 10 bases between them.

The rearrangement links TRBV15 to TRBJ2-1, with 7 bases aligning to TRBD1. The germline gives CDR1 LNHNV, CDR2 YYDKDF (reference sequence). The CDR3 runs 15 residues. The junction had 9 bases not matched to a gene; V was cut back by 3 bases and J by 7 bases. CDR3 protein: CATSSPQTGLNEQFF. Here the CDR3 DNA reads TGTGCCACCAGCAGTCCTCAGACAGGGCTAAATGAGCAGTTCTTC.

This clone was detected once. The rearrangement uses TRBV9 and TRBJ2-7; D is perhaps TRBD1 (6 bases). Germline V gene data show CDR1 as SGDLS and CDR2 as YYNGEE. Trimming removed 3 bases at V and 2 bases at J, with 15 bases between. The CDR3 contains 15 residues. CDR3 protein: CASSEGVSATYEQYF. The CDR3 DNA sequence: TGTGCCAGCAGCGAGGGGGTTTCGGCTACCTACGAGCAGTACTTC.

This sequence joins TRBV5-6 and TRBJ1-2; weak D call: TRBD1 (6 bases). Trimming removed 4 bases from V and 7 bases from J, with 14 bases in between. The CDR3 is 13 amino acids. Germline lookup yields CDR1 SGHDT and CDR2 YYEEEE. The CDR3 nucleotides read TGTGCCAGCAGCATACAGGGATATGGTGGCTACACCTTC. Protein product: CASSIQGYGGYTF.

The chain employs TRBV9 and TRBJ1-1; D call uncertain. This CDR3 region has 16 residues. V was pared by 4 bases and J by 4 bases, with 20 bases between. Germline values: CDR1 SGDLS, CDR2 YYNGEE. This chain's CDR3 is CASSLFPGSERTEAFF. As DNA, the CDR3 is TGTGCCAGCAGCCTTTTTCCGGGTTCAGAGCGCACTGAAGCTTTCTTT.

V and J are TRBV10-3 and TRBJ1-1; 9 bases agree with TRBD1. V lost 0 bases to trimming and J lost 1 base; unmatched junction nucleotides: 6. Germline V gene lookup returns CDR1 ENHRY and CDR2 SYGVKD. This CDR3 is built from 17 residues. In DNA, the CDR3 is TGTGCCATCAGTGAGTCGCCACAGGGGGCCGGGAACACTGAAGCTTTCTTT. Amino acid sequence: CAISESPQGAGNTEAFF.

The sample holds a few counts of this clone. V gene TRBV7-9 combines with J gene TRBJ1-5; unclear D gene. CDR1 and CDR2 from the germline V gene are SEHNR and FQNEAQ (reference sequence). The germline V and J ends were trimmed by 7 bases and 4 bases, with 8 bases remaining between them. The CDR3 runs 12 residues. Here the CDR3 reads CASTGENQPQHF. The CDR3 nucleotides read TGTGCCAGCACCGGAGAGAATCAGCCCCAGCATTTT.

This clone came up a few times. The rearrangement joins TRBV18 to TRBJ2-7; 9 bases agree with TRBD1. Trimming at V came to 4 bases and at J to 0 bases, leaving 4 bases not matched to a gene. The CDR3 consists of 15 residues. Germline V gene sequence: CDR1 KGHSH, CDR2 LQKENI. Here the CDR3 reads CASSRGQGSSYEQYF. DNA for the CDR3: TGTGCCAGCTCACGAGGACAGGGGAGCTCCTACGAGCAGTACTTC.